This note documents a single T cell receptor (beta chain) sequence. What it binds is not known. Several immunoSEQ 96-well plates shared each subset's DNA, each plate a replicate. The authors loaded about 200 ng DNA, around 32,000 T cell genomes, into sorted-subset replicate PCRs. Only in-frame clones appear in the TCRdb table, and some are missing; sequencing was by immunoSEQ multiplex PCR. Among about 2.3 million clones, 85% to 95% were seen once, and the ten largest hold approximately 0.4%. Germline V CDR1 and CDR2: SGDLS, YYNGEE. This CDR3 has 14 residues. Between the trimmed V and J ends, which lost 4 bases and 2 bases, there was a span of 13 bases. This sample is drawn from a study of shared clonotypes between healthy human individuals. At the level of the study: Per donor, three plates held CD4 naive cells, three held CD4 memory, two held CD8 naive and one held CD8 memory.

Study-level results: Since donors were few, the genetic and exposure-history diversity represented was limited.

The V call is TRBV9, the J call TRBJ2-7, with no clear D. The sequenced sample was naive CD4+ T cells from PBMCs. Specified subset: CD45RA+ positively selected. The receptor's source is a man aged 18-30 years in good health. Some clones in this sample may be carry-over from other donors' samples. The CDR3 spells CASSPPGSAYEQYF. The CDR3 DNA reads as TGTGCCAGCAGCCCACCCGGGTCCGCCTACGAGCAGTACTTC.